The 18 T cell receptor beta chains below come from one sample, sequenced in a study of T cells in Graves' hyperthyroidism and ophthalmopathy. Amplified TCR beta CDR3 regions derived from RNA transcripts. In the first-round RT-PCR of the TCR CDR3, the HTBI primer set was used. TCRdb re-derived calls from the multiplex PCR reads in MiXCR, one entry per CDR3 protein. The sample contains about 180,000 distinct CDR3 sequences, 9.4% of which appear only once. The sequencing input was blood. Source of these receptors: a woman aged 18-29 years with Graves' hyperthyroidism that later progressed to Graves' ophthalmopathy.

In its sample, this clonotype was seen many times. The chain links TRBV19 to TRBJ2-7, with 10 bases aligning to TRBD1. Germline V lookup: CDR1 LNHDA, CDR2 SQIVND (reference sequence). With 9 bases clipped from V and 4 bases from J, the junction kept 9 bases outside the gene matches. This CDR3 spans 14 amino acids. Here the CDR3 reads CASAPTGGSYEQYF. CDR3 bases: TGTGCCAGCGCCCCGACAGGGGGCTCTTACGAGCAGTACTTC.

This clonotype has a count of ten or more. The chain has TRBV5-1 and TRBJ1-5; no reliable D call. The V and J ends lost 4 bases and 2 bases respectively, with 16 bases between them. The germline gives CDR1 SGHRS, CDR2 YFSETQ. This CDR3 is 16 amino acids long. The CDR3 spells CASSPGLVGGNQPQHF. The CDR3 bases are TGCGCCAGCAGCCCGGGCTTGGTCGGTGGCAATCAGCCCCAGCATTTT.

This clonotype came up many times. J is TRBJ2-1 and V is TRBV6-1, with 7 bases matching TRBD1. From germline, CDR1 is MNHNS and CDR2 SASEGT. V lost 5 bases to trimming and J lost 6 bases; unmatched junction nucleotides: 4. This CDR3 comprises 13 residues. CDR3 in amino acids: CASSQGGVNEQFF. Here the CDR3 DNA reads TGTGCCAGCAGTCAAGGGGGCGTCAATGAGCAGTTCTTC.

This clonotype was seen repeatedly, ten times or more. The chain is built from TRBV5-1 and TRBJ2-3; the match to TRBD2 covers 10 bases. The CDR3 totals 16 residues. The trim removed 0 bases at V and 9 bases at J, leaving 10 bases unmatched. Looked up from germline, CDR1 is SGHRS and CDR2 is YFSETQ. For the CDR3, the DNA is TGCGCCAGCAGCTTGGGTCTAGCGGGAGTGGAGGGGACGCAGTATTTT. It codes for CASSLGLAGVEGTQYF.

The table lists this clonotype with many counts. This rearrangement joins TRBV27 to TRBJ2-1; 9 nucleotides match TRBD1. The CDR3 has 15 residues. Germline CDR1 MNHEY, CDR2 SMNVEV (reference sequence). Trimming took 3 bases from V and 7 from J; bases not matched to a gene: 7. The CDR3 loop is CASSFQGQGGNEQFF. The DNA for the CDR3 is TGTGCCAGCAGTTTCCAGGGACAGGGAGGAAATGAGCAGTTCTTC.

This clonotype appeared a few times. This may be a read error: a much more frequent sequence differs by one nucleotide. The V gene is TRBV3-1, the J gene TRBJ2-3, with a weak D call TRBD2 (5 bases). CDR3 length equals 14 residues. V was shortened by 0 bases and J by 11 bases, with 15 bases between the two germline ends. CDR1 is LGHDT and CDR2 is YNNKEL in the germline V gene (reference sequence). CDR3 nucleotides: TGTGCCAGCAGCCAAGACTCGGGGAGAAATATGCAGTATTTT. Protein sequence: CASSQDSGRNMQYF.

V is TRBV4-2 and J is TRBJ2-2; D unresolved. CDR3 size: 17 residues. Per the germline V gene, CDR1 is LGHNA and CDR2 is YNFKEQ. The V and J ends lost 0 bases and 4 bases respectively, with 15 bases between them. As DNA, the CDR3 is TGTGCCAGCAGCCAAGATTTAACAGCCGTCGGCACCGGGGAGCTGTTTTTT. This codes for CASSQDLTAVGTGELFF.

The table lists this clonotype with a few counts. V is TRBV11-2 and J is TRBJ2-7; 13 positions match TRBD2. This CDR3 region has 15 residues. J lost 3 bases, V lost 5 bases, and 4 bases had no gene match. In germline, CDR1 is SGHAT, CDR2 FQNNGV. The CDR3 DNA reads TGTGCCAGCAGCCGGACTAGCGGGGGTTTCTACGAGCAGTACTTC. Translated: CASSRTSGGFYEQYF.

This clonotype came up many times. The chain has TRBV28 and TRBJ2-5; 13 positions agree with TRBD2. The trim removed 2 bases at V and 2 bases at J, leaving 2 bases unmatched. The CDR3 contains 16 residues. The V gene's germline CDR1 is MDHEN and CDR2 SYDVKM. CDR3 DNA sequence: TGTGCCAGCAGTTTAAGGGGACTAGCGGGACAAGAGACCCAGTACTTC. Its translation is CASSLRGLAGQETQYF.

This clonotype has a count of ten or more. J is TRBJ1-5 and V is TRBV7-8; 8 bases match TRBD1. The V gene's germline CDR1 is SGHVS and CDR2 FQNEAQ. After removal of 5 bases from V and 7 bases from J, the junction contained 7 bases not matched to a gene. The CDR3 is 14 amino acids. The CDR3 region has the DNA TGTGCCAGCAGCCCTACAGGGGGAAGACAGCCCCAGCATTTT. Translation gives CASSPTGGRQPQHF. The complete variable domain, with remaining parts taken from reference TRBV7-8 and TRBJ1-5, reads GAGVSQSPRYKVAKRGQDVALRCDPISGHVSLFWYQQALGQGPEFLTYFQNEAQLDKSGLPSDRFFAERPEGSVSTLKIQRTQQEDSAVYLCASSPTGGRQPQHFGDGTRLSIL.

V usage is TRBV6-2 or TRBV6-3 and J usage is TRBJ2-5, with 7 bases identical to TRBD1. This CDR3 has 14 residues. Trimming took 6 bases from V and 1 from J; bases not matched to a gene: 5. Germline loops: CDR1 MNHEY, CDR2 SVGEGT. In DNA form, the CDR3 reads TGTGCCAGCAGCGAAGGGACAGCCCAAGAGACCCAGTACTTC. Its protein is CASSEGTAQETQYF.

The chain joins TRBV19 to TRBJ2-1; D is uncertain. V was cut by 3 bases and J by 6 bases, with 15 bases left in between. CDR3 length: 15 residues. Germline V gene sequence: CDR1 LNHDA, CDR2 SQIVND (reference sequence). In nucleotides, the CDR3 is TGTGCCAGTAGTATTGAGGAGTTGACAAGCAATGAGCAGTTCTTC. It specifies CASSIEELTSNEQFF.

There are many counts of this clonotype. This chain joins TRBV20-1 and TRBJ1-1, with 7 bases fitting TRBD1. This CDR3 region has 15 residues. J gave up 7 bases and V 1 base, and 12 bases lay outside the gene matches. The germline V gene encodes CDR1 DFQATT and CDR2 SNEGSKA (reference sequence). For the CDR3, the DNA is TGCAGTGCTAGAGTTACCATACAGGGGCAGGTTGAAGCTTTCTTT. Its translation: CSARVTIQGQVEAFF.

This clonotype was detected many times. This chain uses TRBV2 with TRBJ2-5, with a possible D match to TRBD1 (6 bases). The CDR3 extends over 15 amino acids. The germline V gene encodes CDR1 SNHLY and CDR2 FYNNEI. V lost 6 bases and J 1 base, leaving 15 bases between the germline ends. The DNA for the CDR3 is TGTGCCAGCAGGGGGACATTTTGGTCCCAAGAGACCCAGTACTTC. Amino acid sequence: CASRGTFWSQETQYF.

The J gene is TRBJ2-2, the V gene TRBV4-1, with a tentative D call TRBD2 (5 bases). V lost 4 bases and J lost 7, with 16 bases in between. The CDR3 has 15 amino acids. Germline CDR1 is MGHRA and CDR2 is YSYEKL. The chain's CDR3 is CASSPLDARGGELFF. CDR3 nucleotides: TGCGCCAGCAGCCCACTGGACGCACGGGGCGGGGAGCTGTTTTTT.

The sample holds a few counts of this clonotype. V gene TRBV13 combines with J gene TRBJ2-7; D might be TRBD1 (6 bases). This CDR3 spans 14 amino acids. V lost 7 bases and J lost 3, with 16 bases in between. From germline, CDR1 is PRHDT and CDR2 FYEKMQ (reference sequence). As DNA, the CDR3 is TGTGCCAGCACCGTCCGGGACACCTACTACGAGCAGTACTTC. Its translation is CASTVRDTYYEQYF.

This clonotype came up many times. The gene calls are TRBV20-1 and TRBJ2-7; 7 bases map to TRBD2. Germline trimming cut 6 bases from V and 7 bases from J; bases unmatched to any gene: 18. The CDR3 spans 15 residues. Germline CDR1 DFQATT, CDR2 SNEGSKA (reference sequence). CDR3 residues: CSAIGGASGLIEQYF. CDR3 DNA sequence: TGCAGTGCAATAGGCGGGGCTAGCGGATTAATAGAGCAGTACTTC.

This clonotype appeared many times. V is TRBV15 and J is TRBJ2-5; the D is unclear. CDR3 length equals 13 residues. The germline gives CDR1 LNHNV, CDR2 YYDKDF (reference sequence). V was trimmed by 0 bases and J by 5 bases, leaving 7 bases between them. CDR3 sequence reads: CATSREVLETQYF. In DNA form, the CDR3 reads TGTGCCACCAGCAGAGAGGTACTGGAGACCCAGTACTTC.